The 28 T cell receptor beta chains below were found in one sample sequenced in a study of T cell changes during pregnancy in multiple sclerosis. Data came from immunoSEQ multiplex PCR; TCRdb stores just in-frame clones and leaves some out. The sample shows tens of thousands of clones, 85% to 95% of them seen only once. Sequenced here: CD8+ T cells from peripheral blood mononuclear cells, sampled in the third trimester of pregnancy. These receptors were taken from a female donor in good health, enrolled as a control in a pregnancy study.

This chain joins TRBV6-6 and TRBJ2-1; possibly TRBD1 for D (6 bases). V dropped 6 bases and J dropped 9 bases, with 12 bases sitting between them. Germline loops: CDR1 MNHNY, CDR2 SVGAGI (reference sequence). The CDR3 totals 12 residues. CDR3 sequence reads: CASSAGVGEQFF. CDR3 nucleotide sequence: TGTGCCAGCAGCGCAGGGGTTGGTGAGCAGTTCTTC.

A remark on this clone: One end of the junction does not line up with germline, which may come from a read error. The chain joins TRBV7-9 to TRBJ2-5, with a possible D match to TRBD2 (6 bases). Germline V gene lookup returns CDR1 SEHNR and CDR2 FQNEAQ (reference sequence). There are 11 residues in the CDR3. The CDR3 reads CASSLGGLTDF. Written as DNA, the CDR3 is TGTGCCAGCAGCTTAGGGGGACTCACTGACTTC.

V gene TRBV13 combines with J gene TRBJ2-7; 9 nucleotides line up with TRBD1. Losses at the gene ends were 3 bases for V and 2 bases for J; bases not matched to a gene: 2. Germline V lookup: CDR1 PRHDT, CDR2 FYEKMQ (reference sequence). The CDR3 is 14 amino acids. DNA for the CDR3: TGTGCCAGCAGCTTCGACAGGGGGACCTACGAGCAGTACTTC. It translates to CASSFDRGTYEQYF.

The chain combines TRBV9 with TRBJ2-7; 7 bases match TRBD1. The V gene end was trimmed by 3 bases and the J gene end by 0 bases; junction bases not matched to a gene: 9. Per germline, CDR1 SGDLS and CDR2 YYNGEE. There are 16 residues in the CDR3. The CDR3 is CASSGSTGKSSYEQYF. CDR3 in DNA: TGTGCCAGCAGCGGATCGACAGGGAAGAGCTCCTACGAGCAGTACTTC. The full variable domain, in which reference TRBV9 and TRBJ2-7 provide the parts outside the CDR3, is DSGVTQTPKHLITATGQRVTLRCSPRSGDLSVYWYQQSLDQGLQFLIQYYNGEERAKGNILERFSAQQFPDLHSELNLSSLELGDSALYFCASSGSTGKSSYEQYFGPGTRLTVT.

The rearrangement joins TRBV4-1 to TRBJ2-7, with D hard to call. V was trimmed by 2 bases and J by 0 bases, leaving 8 bases between them. Germline V gene data show CDR1 as MGHRA and CDR2 as YSYEKL. This CDR3 region has 14 residues. The CDR3 sequence is CASSQTVSSYEQYF. CDR3 nucleotides: TGCGCCAGCAGCCAAACAGTAAGCTCCTACGAGCAGTACTTC.

This chain connects TRBV9 to TRBJ1-2, with D possibly being TRBD1 (5 bases). The CDR3 totals 14 residues. The V end was cut by 3 bases, the J end by 0 bases, with 9 bases between. Looked up from germline, CDR1 is SGDLS and CDR2 is YYNGEE. The CDR3 nucleotides are TGTGCCAGCAGCGAGACAGACACTAACTATGGCTACACCTTC. Translated: CASSETDTNYGYTF.

The rearrangement uses TRBV27 and TRBJ2-1; maybe TRBD2 (6 bases). The length of the CDR3 is 13 residues. The germline V gene has CDR1 MNHEY and CDR2 SMNVEV (reference sequence). V lost 3 bases and J lost 6, with 9 bases in between. Here the CDR3 reads CASSFGGANEQFF. CDR3 DNA sequence: TGTGCCAGCAGTTTTGGCGGGGCCAATGAGCAGTTCTTC.

The CDR3 here is CASSSGQNSDEQYF. CDR3 nucleotide sequence: TGTGCCAGCAGCTCGGGACAGAATTCAGACGAGCAGTACTTC. The V gene is TRBV5-4, the J gene TRBJ2-7; TRBD1 matches 7 bases. The CDR3 is 14 residues long. With V trimmed by 3 bases and J by 5 bases, 8 bases remained unmatched. Germline lookup yields CDR1 SGHNT and CDR2 YYREEE (reference sequence).

This clone was counted only a few times. The chain joins TRBV29-1 to TRBJ1-1, with 7 bases aligning to TRBD1. The germline CDR1 and CDR2 sequences are SQVTM and ANQGSEA. The V segment lost 7 bases and the J segment 4 bases; nucleotides outside the gene matches: 9. The CDR3 has 13 amino acids. The CDR3 region has the DNA TGCAGCGGTTTACAGGGGCTTCTCACTGAAGCTTTCTTT. Translating gives CSGLQGLLTEAFF.

The chain couples TRBV5-6 to TRBJ1-2; the match to TRBD1 covers 10 bases. The CDR3 runs to 16 residues. J gave up 4 bases and V 4 bases, and 10 bases lay outside the gene matches. Germline V gives CDR1 SGHDT, CDR2 YYEEEE. In DNA, the CDR3 is TGTGCCAGCAGCCCGACAGGGGGCGTCCTGGGCTATGGCTACACCTTC. Encoded protein: CASSPTGGVLGYGYTF.

The chain links TRBV5-1 to TRBJ2-3; possibly TRBD1 for D (5 bases). Germline loops: CDR1 SGHRS, CDR2 YFSETQ. V gave up 7 bases and J gave up 4 bases, with 13 bases separating them. The length of the CDR3 is 13 residues. The CDR3 bases are TGCGCCAGCCGCCAGGGTACCGCAGATACGCAGTATTTT. This codes for CASRQGTADTQYF.

The chain carries TRBV15 and TRBJ1-1, with 8 bases that match TRBD1. Germline V CDR1 and CDR2: LNHNV, YYDKDF (reference sequence). Trimming at V came to 0 bases and at J to 3 bases, leaving 6 bases not matched to a gene. This CDR3 has 16 residues. Written as DNA, the CDR3 is TGTGCCACCAGCAGAGAGAGGACAGGGAGGGACACTGAAGCTTTCTTT. It encodes CATSRERTGRDTEAFF.

The rearrangement uses TRBV6-5 and TRBJ1-1; 8 bases line up with TRBD1. The CDR3 runs 14 residues. V was clipped by 2 bases and J by 7 bases; unmatched bases: 6. CDR1 is MNHEY, CDR2 SVGAGI, per germline. The CDR3 DNA is TGTGCCAGCAGTTACCCAGGGGGCGGAGATGAAGCTTTCTTT. Amino acid sequence: CASSYPGGGDEAFF.

The V gene is TRBV27, the J gene TRBJ2-7; 8 nucleotides match TRBD1. Trimming at V came to 8 bases and at J to 6 bases, leaving 3 bases not matched to a gene. The CDR3 sequence is 11 residues long. In germline, CDR1 is MNHEY, CDR2 SMNVEV (reference sequence). CDR3 sequence (DNA): TGTGCCAGCGGGACAGGATTCGAGCAGTACTTC. It encodes CASGTGFEQYF.

This sequence joins TRBV4-3 and TRBJ1-2; 7 nucleotides agree with TRBD1. Unmatched junction bases numbered 19, after V lost 3 bases and J lost 3 bases. CDR3 size: 19 residues. CDR1 is LGHNA and CDR2 is YSLEER in the germline V gene. The DNA of the CDR3 is TGCGCCAGCAGCCAGACGACAGGGTCTCTTCCCCTAGTCCACTATGGCTACACCTTC. Translation: CASSQTTGSLPLVHYGYTF.

The chain links TRBV7-9 to TRBJ1-1, with D possibly TRBD1 on 5 matching bases. The CDR3 is 12 residues long. Trimming took off 5 bases at V and 6 bases at J, with 10 bases between the two ends. The germline V gene has CDR1 SEHNR and CDR2 FQNEAQ (reference sequence). CDR3 bases: TGTGCCAGCAGCGCTGACAGCGCTGAAGCTTTCTTT. Translation gives CASSADSAEAFF.

The chain links TRBV6-5 to TRBJ2-3; 7 nucleotides align to TRBD1. Per germline, CDR1 MNHEY and CDR2 SVGAGI. With 5 bases clipped from V and 4 bases from J, the junction kept 9 bases outside the gene matches. The CDR3 spans 15 residues. CDR3 in DNA: TGTGCCAGCAGTGCGCCGGGACAGCCAGCAGATACGCAGTATTTT. Encoded protein: CASSAPGQPADTQYF.

The rearrangement links TRBV5-1 to TRBJ1-2; possible D gene TRBD1, 5 bases. V shed 0 bases and J shed 3 bases, with 6 bases lying between them. This CDR3 comprises 13 residues. Germline loops: CDR1 SGHRS, CDR2 YFSETQ. The CDR3 DNA is TGCGCCAGCAGCTTGGAGACAGACTATGGCTACACCTTC. It translates to CASSLETDYGYTF.

A single count supports this clone. The chain recombines TRBV30 with TRBJ2-7, with D perhaps matching TRBD1 (6 bases). V lost 1 base and J lost 7, with 8 bases in between. The CDR3 sequence is 11 residues long. Germline assignment: CDR1 GTSNPN and CDR2 SVGIG (reference sequence). CDR3 residues: CAWSDGTEQYF. In DNA, the CDR3 is TGTGCCTGGAGTGATGGGACAGAGCAGTACTTC.

The chain is built from TRBV2 and TRBJ1-2; TRBD1 is a possible D gene (5 bases). This CDR3 has 13 amino acids. Germline loops: CDR1 SNHLY, CDR2 FYNNEI. Trimming stripped 10 bases from V and 7 bases from J, with 19 bases between. The CDR3 here is CANEIQGIRGYTF. The CDR3 DNA reads TGTGCCAACGAGATCCAGGGAATTCGTGGCTACACCTTC. The full variable domain, rest sourced from reference TRBV2 and TRBJ1-2, is EPEVTQTPSHQVTQMGQEVILRCVPISNHLYFYWYRQILGQKVEFLVSFYNNEISEKSEIFDDQFSVERPDGSNFTLKIRSTKLEDSAMYFCANEIQGIRGYTFGSGTRLTVV.

This sequence joins TRBV4-3 and TRBJ1-2; 9 nucleotides line up with TRBD1. CDR3 length: 15 amino acids. From germline, CDR1 is LGHNA and CDR2 YSLEER. V gave up 0 bases and J gave up 6 bases; unmatched junction bases: 5. The CDR3 is CASSQDVGQGNGYTF. In nucleotides, the CDR3 is TGCGCCAGCAGCCAAGATGTCGGACAGGGGAATGGCTACACCTTC.

The J gene is TRBJ2-7, the V gene TRBV5-1; 8 positions agree with TRBD2. Per germline, CDR1 SGHRS and CDR2 YFSETQ. J lost 5 bases, V lost 1 base, and 11 bases had no gene match. This CDR3 is built from 16 residues. The CDR3 loop is CASSLTSGGPKDEQYF. In DNA form, the CDR3 reads TGCGCCAGCAGCTTGACGTCGGGGGGGCCTAAAGACGAGCAGTACTTC.

Points on this clone: Distinct nucleotide sequences in the sample also encode this CDR3. The chain employs TRBV7-6 and TRBJ2-7; a possible D gene is TRBD1 (5 bases). The CDR3 has 13 amino acids. Germline values: CDR1 SGHVS, CDR2 FNYEAQ. Between the trimmed V and J ends, which lost 1 base and 3 bases, there was a span of 7 bases. The CDR3 DNA sequence: TGTGCCAGCAGCTTAGGACAGATCTACGAGCAGTACTTC. This gives the protein CASSLGQIYEQYF.

The chain has TRBV20-1 and TRBJ2-7, with 7 bases identical to TRBD1. Losses at the gene ends were 6 bases for V and 4 bases for J; bases not matched to a gene: 3. CDR1 and CDR2 from the germline V gene are DFQATT and SNEGSKA (reference sequence). There are 11 residues in the CDR3. The CDR3 spells CSAPQGYEQYF. CDR3 nucleotides: TGCAGTGCGCCACAGGGGTACGAGCAGTACTTC.

This clone was seen just once. The V call is TRBV27, the J call TRBJ1-2, with 9 bases that match TRBD1. The germline CDR1 and CDR2 sequences are MNHEY and SMNVEV (reference sequence). The CDR3 consists of 14 residues. Trimming removed 5 bases from V and 3 bases from J; junction bases left unmatched: 4. CDR3 sequence (DNA): TGTGCCAGCAGTACGGACAGGGGCGACTATGGCTACACCTTC. Translated: CASSTDRGDYGYTF.

The chain employs TRBV7-5 and TRBJ2-5; TRBD1 is taken as the D call from the table, unchecked against the DNA. TRBV7-5 is a pseudogene. The CDR3 sequence is 13 residues long. The DNA of the CDR3 is TGTGCCAGAAGCCGACAGGGGCCCAGGACCCAGTACTTC. As protein: CARSRQGPRTQYF.

The rearrangement uses TRBV11-2 and TRBJ1-5; weak D call: TRBD1 (5 bases). The CDR3 totals 14 residues. Germline lookup yields CDR1 SGHAT and CDR2 FQNNGV. V was pared by 0 bases and J by 7 bases, with 10 bases between. CDR3 protein: CASSLDGGDQPQHF. The CDR3 bases are TGTGCCAGCAGCTTAGATGGGGGGGACCAGCCCCAGCATTTT.

The chain couples TRBV30 to TRBJ1-1, with TRBD1 matching 7 bases. The J segment lost 1 base and the V segment lost 2 bases, leaving 4 bases of the junction unmatched. Germline lookup yields CDR1 GTSNPN and CDR2 SVGIG (reference sequence). CDR3 length: 14 residues. For the CDR3, the DNA is TGTGCCTGGAGTAAAAGGACAGGGAACACTGAAGCTTTCTTT. The encoded protein is CAWSKRTGNTEAFF. Complete variable domain (other parts from reference TRBV30 and TRBJ1-1): SQTIHQWPATLVQPVGSPLSLECTVEGTSNPNLYWYRQAAGRGLQLLFYSVGIGQISSEVPQNLSASRPQDRQFILSSKKLLLSDSGFYLCAWSKRTGNTEAFFGQGTRLTVV.